Described below is a single T cell receptor beta chain sequence and its context. This clone has only a few counts. Its antigen remains undetermined. The input lacks base qualities; no much larger clone sits a single base away. Whole blood was collected in K2EDTA tubes by collaborating institutions according to the institutions' own protocols. Collaborator samples were shipped for TCRbeta analysis as frozen whole blood, isolated PBMCs, or DNA extracted from either sample type. From a lookup of the germline V gene, CDR1 and CDR2 are SGHRS and YFSETQ. V is reduced by 2 bases and J by 0 bases, leaving a spacing of 10 bases between them. The CDR3 sequence holds 15 residues, the cysteine and phenylalanine included. CDR3 DNA only is kept here, 45 bases in frame from base 1. The entry originates in a study of blood T cell repertoires in COVID-19 (dated by TCRdb to 2020 to 2022). Concerning the study at large: Collaborator samples came from the United States, Italy and Spain and covered acute and convalescent phases of COVID-19. The repertoires were released in a freely available public database meant as a resource for research on the immune response to SARS-CoV-2. Where HLA class I and class II types were available, the types were taken from metadata supplied by the sample provider, not from assay-based typing. Deeply sampled blood TCRbeta repertoires from subjects exposed to, actively infected with, or recovered from COVID-19 were included in the dataset. Sample metadata almost always included a de-identified subject ID, COVID-19 status, age in years and sex. Samples came from the ongoing ImmuneRACE study (first 160 participants) plus 1,254 subjects from 6 global collaborators. The prospective study material was composed of cDNA or gDNA derived from T cells, B-cell-depleted T cells, or PBMCs. Study-wide conclusions, independent of this receptor: How much clinical and demographic metadata was included differed by source and by participant, and the metadata was provided uncurated.

The immunoSEQ Assay, a bias-controlled multiplex PCR, was used to amplify TCRbeta CDR3 regions from genomic DNA. From the authors' description of their analysis: The number of nucleated cells in each sample was estimated by amplification of reference gene primers within the assay. To quantify the absolute abundance of each unique TCRbeta CDR3 rearrangement, sequence reads were collapsed and filtered. Productive Simpson clonality was computed per sample as the square root of Simpson's diversity index over productive rearrangements. This is the immuneACCESS table as TCRdb keeps it, with only in-frame sequences that have V and J called. A part of the clones is gone; compared with another copy, unresolved V genes explain less than half, and the rest is unexplained. D and trimming were read from the DNA, whereas the V and J calls and clone size are those reported in that table. Counted in this sample were some 77,000 clones; roughly 80% of them appeared once. Approximately 20% of the sample is held by the ten biggest clonotypes.

The sequence joins TRBV5-1 to TRBJ2-3; TRBD1 could be the D gene, as 6 bases match. Source material: peripheral blood. The sequence was obtained from a woman aged 70-85 years with acute or convalescent COVID-19. The CDR3 region: CASSLDGTSTDTQYF. The sequenced DNA is TGCGCCAGCAGCTTAGACGGGACAAGCACAGATACGCAGTATTTT.